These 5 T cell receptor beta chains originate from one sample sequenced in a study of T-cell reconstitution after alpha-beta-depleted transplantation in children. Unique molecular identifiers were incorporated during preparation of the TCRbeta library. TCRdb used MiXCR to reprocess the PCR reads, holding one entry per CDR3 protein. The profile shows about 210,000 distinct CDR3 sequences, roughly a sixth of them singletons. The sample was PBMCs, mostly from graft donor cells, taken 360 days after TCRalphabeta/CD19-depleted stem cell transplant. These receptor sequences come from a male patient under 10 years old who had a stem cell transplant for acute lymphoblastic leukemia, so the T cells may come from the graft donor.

The CDR3 sequence: CASSLRQVPGIYGYTF. DNA for the CDR3: TGCGCCAGCAGCTTGCGACAGGTTCCTGGGATATATGGCTACACCTTC. J is TRBJ1-2 and V is TRBV5-1, with a weak D call TRBD1 (6 bases). The V gene lost 1 base and the J gene lost 5 bases, with 18 bases spanning the gap. Germline CDR1 is SGHRS and CDR2 is YFSETQ. The CDR3 length is 16 residues.

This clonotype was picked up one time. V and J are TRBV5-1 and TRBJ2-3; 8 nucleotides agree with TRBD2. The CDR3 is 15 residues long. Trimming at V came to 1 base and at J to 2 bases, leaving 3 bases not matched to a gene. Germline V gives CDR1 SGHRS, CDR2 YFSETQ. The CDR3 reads CASSLRAGDTDTQYF. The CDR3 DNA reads TGCGCCAGCAGCTTGCGAGCGGGGGACACAGATACGCAGTATTTT.

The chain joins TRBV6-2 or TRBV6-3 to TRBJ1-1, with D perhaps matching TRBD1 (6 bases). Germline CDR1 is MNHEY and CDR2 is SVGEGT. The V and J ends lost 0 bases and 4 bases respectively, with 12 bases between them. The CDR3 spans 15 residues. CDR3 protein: CASSYSGGGPTEAFF. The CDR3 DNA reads TGTGCCAGCAGTTACTCAGGAGGGGGACCCACTGAAGCTTTCTTT.

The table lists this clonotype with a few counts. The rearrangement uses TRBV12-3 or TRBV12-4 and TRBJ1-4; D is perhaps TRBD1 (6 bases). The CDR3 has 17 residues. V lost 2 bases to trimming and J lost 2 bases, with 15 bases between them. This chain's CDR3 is CASSLTLRGGTNEKLFF. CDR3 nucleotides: TGTGCCAGCAGTTTAACCCTTAGGGGGGGGACTAATGAAAAACTGTTTTTT.

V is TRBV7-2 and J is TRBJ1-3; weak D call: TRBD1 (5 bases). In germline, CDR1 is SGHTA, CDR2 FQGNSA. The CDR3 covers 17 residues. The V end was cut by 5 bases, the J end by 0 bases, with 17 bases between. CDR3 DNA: TGTGCCAGCAGCCTATCGGGACTCCTGAGCTCTGGAAACACCATATATTTT. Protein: CASSLSGLLSSGNTIYF.